One and the same sample provided the 9 T cell receptor beta chains below, sequenced in a study of blood T cell repertoires in COVID-19. Method: immunoSEQ multiplex PCR; TCRdb's copy keeps in-frame clones and lacks some. The sample lists 380,000 or so clones, roughly 90% occurring once. Sequenced input: peripheral blood. The receptors shown here come from a man aged 35 to 55 with acute or convalescent COVID-19.

The chain uses TRBV28 and TRBJ2-5; no firm D call. V lost 5 bases and J 0 bases, leaving 4 bases between the germline ends. The CDR3 consists of 12 residues. CDR1 and CDR2 from the germline V gene are MDHEN and SYDVKM. DNA of the CDR3: TGTGCCAGCAGTGAGTACCAAGAGACCCAGTACTTC. Its protein is CASSEYQETQYF.

A single count supports this clone. The chain carries TRBV18 and TRBJ2-5; 7 bases map to TRBD1. Germline V gene lookup returns CDR1 KGHSH and CDR2 LQKENI. The CDR3 contains 17 residues. V was clipped by 2 bases and J by 5 bases; unmatched bases: 14. Written as DNA, the CDR3 is TGTGCCAGCTCACCAGCAATTTACAGGGGCAAAAGGGAGACCCAGTACTTC. Translating gives CASSPAIYRGKRETQYF.

This clone was found once. The chain combines TRBV5-1 with TRBJ2-3; no reliable D call. The CDR3 has 15 amino acids. Trimming removed 0 bases from V and 0 bases from J, with 8 bases in between. Germline V CDR1 and CDR2: SGHRS, YFSETQ. The CDR3 DNA sequence: TGCGCCAGCAGCTTGGAAGTCAGTAGCACAGATACGCAGTATTTT. Its protein product is CASSLEVSSTDTQYF.

This clone showed up just once. The rearrangement joins TRBV5-4 to TRBJ1-6, with TRBD1 identical over 8 bases. Trimming cost V 4 bases and J 8 bases; bases outside gene matches: 11. Germline CDR1 and CDR2: SGHNT and YYREEE (reference sequence). CDR3 length: 16 amino acids. The CDR3 DNA is TGTGCCAGCAGCCGGGGTGCAGGGGGCTCTGATTCACCCCTCCACTTT. Translated: CASSRGAGGSDSPLHF.

CDR3 sequence reads: CASSLLGSSGNTIYF. Here the CDR3 DNA reads TGTGCCAGCAGTTTACTCGGGAGCTCTGGAAACACCATATATTTT. This rearrangement joins TRBV27 to TRBJ1-3, with unresolved D. With 2 bases removed from V and 0 bases from J, the gap between germline ends came to 8 bases. Germline-derived CDR1 and CDR2 are MNHEY and SMNVEV (reference sequence). The CDR3 is 15 amino acids.

This chain joins TRBV29-1 and TRBJ1-1, with 10 bases identical to TRBD1. CDR3 size: 13 residues. Germline values: CDR1 SQVTM, CDR2 ANQGSEA. V was clipped by 6 bases and J by 3 bases; unmatched bases: 4. The chain's CDR3 is CSVATGGDTEAFF. DNA for the CDR3: TGCAGCGTCGCGACAGGGGGCGACACTGAAGCTTTCTTT.

The chain couples TRBV19 to TRBJ1-1, with D unresolved. Germline CDR1 and CDR2: LNHDA and SQIVND (reference sequence). The CDR3 spans 13 residues. The germline V and J ends were trimmed by 3 bases and 9 bases, with 14 bases remaining between them. The CDR3 loop reads CASSIGPAHQAFF. In DNA, the CDR3 is TGTGCCAGTAGTATTGGGCCCGCCCATCAAGCTTTCTTT.

CDR3 sequence reads: CASSKTQWALAGASYEQYF. DNA for the CDR3: TGTGCCAGCAGCAAAACCCAGTGGGCCTTAGCGGGAGCCTCCTACGAGCAGTACTTC. The chain couples TRBV21-1 to TRBJ2-7; the table's D call TRBD2 went unverified against the DNA. TRBV21-1 is noted as a pseudogene. This CDR3 has 19 amino acids.

The V gene is TRBV3-1 (or the pseudogene TRBV3-2), the J gene TRBJ1-4; 7 nucleotides agree with TRBD1. The V gene's germline CDR1 is LGHDT and CDR2 YNNKEL (reference sequence). The CDR3 has 17 amino acids. J gave up 6 bases and V 4 bases, and 14 bases lay outside the gene matches. CDR3 residues: CASSPTRLYRGDEKLFF. The CDR3 DNA follows: TGTGCCAGCAGCCCCACACGGCTGTACAGGGGAGATGAAAAACTGTTTTTT.